Below, 8 T cell receptor beta chains from the same sample are listed, as sequenced in a study of shared clonotypes between healthy human individuals. Sequencing used immunoSEQ multiplex PCR; TCRdb keeps in-frame clones, though not all of them. The table lists some 500,000 clones, 70% to 85% of them singletons. Sequenced sample: PBMCs. Source of these receptors: a woman between 40 and 55 years old in good health. Some clones in this sample may be carry-over from other donors' samples.

The chain uses TRBV25-1 and TRBJ1-2; the match to TRBD1 covers 8 bases. The CDR3 runs to 12 residues. The germline gives CDR1 MGHDK, CDR2 SYGVNS. The trim removed 3 bases at V and 7 bases at J, leaving 1 base unmatched. This CDR3 reads CASSDRGLGYTF. The CDR3 nucleotides are TGTGCCAGCAGTGACAGGGGGCTTGGCTACACCTTC.

The chain links TRBV2 to TRBJ1-5; 8 bases are a match to TRBD1. Germline assignment: CDR1 SNHLY and CDR2 FYNNEI. The CDR3 length is 13 residues. Germline trimming cut 7 bases from V and 7 bases from J; bases unmatched to any gene: 6. The CDR3 coding sequence is TGTGCCAGCAAGGGACAGGACGGCCAGCCCCAGCATTTT. As protein: CASKGQDGQPQHF.

This chain links TRBV28 with TRBJ1-1, with 8 bases lining up with TRBD1. The trim removed 6 bases at V and 4 bases at J, leaving 10 bases unmatched. CDR3 length equals 15 residues. Germline V gives CDR1 MDHEN, CDR2 SYDVKM. The CDR3 DNA reads TGTGCCAGCAGATATCTGACAGGGGATTTCACTGAAGCTTTCTTT. This sequence encodes CASRYLTGDFTEAFF.

A few counts support this clone. The gene calls are TRBV30 and TRBJ2-2; 10 bases are shared with TRBD2. V was clipped by 0 bases and J by 4 bases; unmatched bases: 5. CDR1 is GTSNPN and CDR2 is SVGIG in the germline V gene (reference sequence). The CDR3 runs 16 residues. CDR3 bases: TGTGCCTGGAGTGTCGCCCTAGCGGGAGTCACCGGGGAGCTGTTTTTT. This sequence encodes CAWSVALAGVTGELFF.

The chain employs TRBV28 and TRBJ2-6; D possibly corresponds to TRBD1 (6 bases). V gave up 1 base and J gave up 2 bases, with 6 bases separating them. The CDR3 length is 15 residues. Germline V gene lookup returns CDR1 MDHEN and CDR2 SYDVKM. CDR3 protein: CASSLYRAGANVLTF. The CDR3 coding sequence is TGTGCCAGCAGTTTATACAGGGCTGGGGCCAACGTCCTGACTTTC.

The V and J genes are TRBV10-3 and TRBJ2-5; perhaps TRBD2 as D (6 bases). Trimming left V 10 bases short and J 1 base short, with 22 bases between. CDR1 ENHRY and CDR2 SYGVKD come from the germline V gene. This CDR3 comprises 16 residues. CDR3 region: CATRRGWGLSQETQYF. Here the CDR3 DNA reads TGTGCCACCAGGCGGGGATGGGGACTCTCCCAAGAGACCCAGTACTTC.

This rearrangement joins TRBV7-2 to TRBJ2-7; the match to TRBD2 covers 10 bases. The CDR3 has 15 residues. Losses at the gene ends were 6 bases for V and 6 bases for J; bases not matched to a gene: 11. CDR1 and CDR2 (germline): SGHTA, FQGNSA. Here the CDR3 DNA reads TGTGCCAGCAGTCGAACCGGGACTAGCGCCCGCGAGCAGTACTTC. This gives the protein CASSRTGTSAREQYF.

This clone has more than one count but fewer than ten. The rearrangement joins TRBV19 to TRBJ1-3; D unclear. Trimming removed 5 bases from V and 4 bases from J, with 12 bases in between. CDR1 and CDR2 (germline): LNHDA, SQIVND (reference sequence). CDR3 length: 14 amino acids. DNA for the CDR3: TGTGCCAGTAGTGGGGTGGCTGGCGGAAACACCATATATTTT. It specifies CASSGVAGGNTIYF.